The rows below give T cell receptor beta chains drawn from one sample of a study of cytomegalovirus exposure and HLA in healthy donors. The data were produced by immunoSEQ multiplex PCR, yet TCRdb's version contains in-frame clones alone and is incomplete. The profile shows 100,000 to 150,000 clones, roughly 95% of them singletons. Sequences were obtained from PBMCs. Receptors originate from a man between 18 and 29 years old in good health and CMV-seronegative. Each CDR3 is given with its conserved first and last residue. Fields, in order: D gene, J gene, V gene, clone size, CDR3 DNA, CDR3 protein. D genes are given only for firm matches. Size is omitted from some rows. Given values are once, few, many or a class for expanded clones.

D: -; J: TRBJ2-7; V: TRBV30; size: -; DNA: TGTGCCTGGAGTGTAACAGCCACCTACGAGCAGTACTTC; CDR3: CAWSVTATYEQYF
D: TRBD1; J: TRBJ1-1; V: TRBV9; size: -; DNA: TGTGCCAGCAGCCCAGGGACAGACATGAACACTGAAGCTTTCTTT; CDR3: CASSPGTDMNTEAFF
D: TRBD1; J: TRBJ1-2; V: TRBV10-3; size: -; DNA: TGTGCCATCAGTGAGGGACAGGGGTACTATGGCTACACCTTC; CDR3: CAISEGQGYYGYTF
D: TRBD2; J: TRBJ2-1; V: TRBV4-3; size: -; DNA: TGCGCCAGCAGCCAAAATGGGGGGGGCAATGAGCAGTTCTTC; CDR3: CASSQNGGGNEQFF
D: -; J: TRBJ2-1; V: TRBV4-3; size: -; DNA: TGCGCCAGCAGCCCCTTGACCCCGGGACTCCTCTACAATGAGCAGTTCTTC; CDR3: CASSPLTPGLLYNEQFF
D: -; J: TRBJ2-7; V: TRBV27; size: -; DNA: TGTGCCACCGGGGCGGGGAGCTCCTACGAGCAGTACTTC; CDR3: CATGAGSSYEQYF
D: -; J: TRBJ2-5; V: TRBV5-1; size: -; DNA: TGCGCCAGCAGCCCTTGGACAGAGGGGAGAAAAGAGACCCAGTACTTC; CDR3: CASSPWTEGRKETQYF
D: -; J: TRBJ2-6; V: TRBV27; size: -; DNA: TGTGCCAGCAGTCTCCGTCTCCCGTATGCTGGGGCCAACGTCCTGACTTTC; CDR3: CASSLRLPYAGANVLTF
D: -; J: TRBJ1-3; V: TRBV30; size: -; DNA: TGTGCCGGCCCCTCGGGAAACACCATATATTTT; CDR3: CAGPSGNTIYF
D: -; J: TRBJ1-2; V: TRBV28; size: -; DNA: TGTGCCACCCGTACAGGGCTGAAGAATGGCTACACCTTC; CDR3: CATRTGLKNGYTF
D: -; J: TRBJ2-3; V: TRBV5-1; size: -; DNA: TGCGCCAGCAGCTTGGGGGGCATCACAGATACGCAGTATTTT; CDR3: CASSLGGITDTQYF
D: TRBD1; J: TRBJ1-5; V: TRBV9; size: -; DNA: TGTGCCAGCAGCCCGACAGGGGGCGATCAGCCCCAGCATTTT; CDR3: CASSPTGGDQPQHF
D: TRBD1; J: TRBJ2-7; V: TRBV19; size: -; DNA: TGTGCCAGTAGTATTGGAGCGGCAGGGGGCGGCGAGCAGTACTTC; CDR3: CASSIGAAGGGEQYF
D: TRBD1; J: TRBJ2-3; V: TRBV19; size: -; DNA: TGTGCCAGTAACTTTGGGACAGGGTATAGTACGCAGTATTTT; CDR3: CASNFGTGYSTQYF
D: -; J: TRBJ2-3; V: TRBV7-2; size: -; DNA: TGTGCCAGCAGCTTAAAGTCATCGGGAGATACGCAGTATTTT; CDR3: CASSLKSSGDTQYF
D: TRBD2; J: TRBJ2-7; V: TRBV28; size: -; DNA: TGTGCCAGCAGTCCCCTACTGTCTTTGGCCAACAAAGTAGCGGGAGTACCCTACGAGCAGTACTTC; CDR3: CASSPLLSLANKVAGVPYEQYF
D: -; J: TRBJ2-1; V: TRBV5-1; size: -; DNA: TGCGCCAGCAGCTTGGGGGGGCGCGGCAATGAGCAGTTCTTC; CDR3: CASSLGGRGNEQFF
D: TRBD1; J: TRBJ2-7; V: TRBV9; size: -; DNA: TGTGCCAGCAGCGTAGGGGACAGGGCCTACGAGCAGTACTTC; CDR3: CASSVGDRAYEQYF
D: -; J: TRBJ1-2; V: TRBV7-9; size: -; DNA: TGTGCCAGCAGCTTAGTGGCATATGGCTACACCTTC; CDR3: CASSLVAYGYTF
D: TRBD2; J: TRBJ2-1; V: TRBV4-3; size: -; DNA: TGCGCCAGCAGCCAAGATACTAGCGGGAGGGCCTGGGAGCAGTTCTTC; CDR3: CASSQDTSGRAWEQFF
D: -; J: TRBJ2-3; V: TRBV18; size: -; DNA: TGTGCCAGCTCACCCTCTAGCACAGATACGCAGTATTTT; CDR3: CASSPSSTDTQYF
D: TRBD2; J: TRBJ2-3; V: TRBV6-5; size: once; DNA: TGTGCCAGCACCGACGGGGGGAACACAGATACGCAGTATTTT; CDR3: CASTDGGNTDTQYF
D: -; J: TRBJ1-2; V: TRBV7-3; size: -; DNA: TGTGCCAGCAGCTTGGGGGGGGCAGCCCCCTTCTATGGCTACACCTTC; CDR3: CASSLGGAAPFYGYTF
D: TRBD1; J: TRBJ1-2; V: TRBV19; size: -; DNA: TGTGCCAGTAATGGAGGACAGGTTAGAAGGATTGGCTACACCTTC; CDR3: CASNGGQVRRIGYTF
D: -; J: TRBJ2-2; V: TRBV7-7; size: -; DNA: TGTGCTATAAGCGGCTACACCGGGGAGCTGTTTTTT; CDR3: CAISGYTGELFF
D: TRBD2; J: TRBJ2-1; V: TRBV6-5; size: -; DNA: TGTGCCAGCAGCATATATAGCGGGAACTACAATGAGCAGTTCTTC; CDR3: CASSIYSGNYNEQFF
D: -; J: TRBJ2-2; V: TRBV2; size: -; DNA: TGTGCCAGCAGTAAGCAGGGAAACACCGGGGAGCTGTTTTTT; CDR3: CASSKQGNTGELFF